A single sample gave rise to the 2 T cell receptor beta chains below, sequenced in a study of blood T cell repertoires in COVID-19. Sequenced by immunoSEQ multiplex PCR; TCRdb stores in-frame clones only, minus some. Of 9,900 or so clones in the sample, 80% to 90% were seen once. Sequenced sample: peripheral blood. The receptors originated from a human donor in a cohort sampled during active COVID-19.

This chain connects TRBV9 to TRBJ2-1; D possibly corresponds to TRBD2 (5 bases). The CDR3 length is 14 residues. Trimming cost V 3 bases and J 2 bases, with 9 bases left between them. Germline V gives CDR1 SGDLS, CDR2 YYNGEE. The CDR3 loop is CASSASGTYNEQFF. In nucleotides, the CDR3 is TGTGCCAGCAGCGCATCCGGGACCTACAATGAGCAGTTCTTC.

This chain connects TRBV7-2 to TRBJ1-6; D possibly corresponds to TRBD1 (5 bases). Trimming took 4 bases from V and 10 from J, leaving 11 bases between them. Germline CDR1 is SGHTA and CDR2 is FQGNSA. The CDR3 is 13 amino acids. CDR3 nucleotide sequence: TGTGCCAGCAGCTACCAGGGTAAATCACCCCTCCACTTT. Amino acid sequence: CASSYQGKSPLHF.